The 10 T cell receptor beta chains below come from one sample, sequenced in a study of identical twins. TCRdb redid the calling of the 5' RACE reads with MiXCR, one entry per CDR3 protein. Of approximately 700,000 distinct CDR3 sequences listed, roughly 18% are singletons. These data also formed part of another study, on T cells expressing NK-cell markers.

The specimen was PBMCs. The receptors shown here come from a woman aged 18-29 years in good health.

The J gene is TRBJ2-3, the V gene TRBV20-1; TRBD2 agrees at 11 bases. Unmatched junction bases numbered 6, after V lost 3 bases and J lost 7 bases. The germline V gene encodes CDR1 DFQATT and CDR2 SNEGSKA (reference sequence). There are 14 residues in the CDR3. The CDR3 region is CSARGLAEAYTQYF. Written as DNA, the CDR3 is TGCAGTGCTAGGGGACTAGCGGAGGCTTATACGCAGTATTTT.

The chain combines TRBV14 with TRBJ2-1; D is unclear. There are 12 residues in the CDR3. Trimming stripped 6 bases from V and 6 bases from J, with 9 bases between. Germline lookup yields CDR1 SGHDN and CDR2 FVKESK. The CDR3 DNA reads TGTGCCAGCAGTCACATAGTCAATGAGCAGTTCTTC. Translation: CASSHIVNEQFF.

This clonotype was found a few times. V gene TRBV6-4 combines with J gene TRBJ2-2; D unresolved. The length of the CDR3 is 15 residues. The germline V gene encodes CDR1 MRHNA and CDR2 SNTAGT. V lost 10 bases and J lost 6, with 21 bases in between. The CDR3 sequence is CATPQPLDCPGELFF. CDR3 coding DNA: TGTGCCACTCCCCAGCCTCTAGACTGTCCCGGGGAGCTGTTTTTT.

This clonotype has only a few counts. V and J are TRBV5-1 and TRBJ2-5; perhaps D is TRBD1 or TRBD2 (6 bases each). Between the trimmed V and J ends, which lost 2 bases and 4 bases, there was a span of 15 bases. This CDR3 is 15 amino acids long. Germline V gene lookup returns CDR1 SGHRS and CDR2 YFSETQ. DNA of the CDR3: TGCGCCAGCAGCTTAGGGGGGCCCTTTAGAGAGACCCAGTACTTC. Residues: CASSLGGPFRETQYF.

This sequence joins TRBV20-1 and TRBJ1-1, with 8 nucleotides matching TRBD1. From germline, CDR1 is DFQATT and CDR2 SNEGSKA (reference sequence). This CDR3 has 12 amino acids. The J segment lost 5 bases and the V segment lost 5 bases, leaving 4 bases of the junction unmatched. CDR3 protein: CSAADRETEAFF. The CDR3 DNA reads TGCAGTGCTGCGGACAGGGAAACTGAAGCTTTCTTT.

V is TRBV3-1 and J is TRBJ2-1, with D uncertain. Germline loops: CDR1 LGHDT, CDR2 YNNKEL (reference sequence). The length of the CDR3 is 16 residues. Trimming cost V 1 base and J 4 bases, with 14 bases left between them. The CDR3 region is CASSQVPDLLYNEQFF. The CDR3 DNA is TGTGCCAGCAGCCAAGTCCCCGACCTTCTGTACAATGAGCAGTTCTTC.

The rearrangement joins TRBV24-1 to TRBJ2-6; D ambiguous. From germline, CDR1 is KGHDR and CDR2 SFDVKD. CDR3 length equals 15 residues. V was shortened by 2 bases and J by 2 bases, with 6 bases between the two germline ends. The CDR3 is CATSDWATGANVLTF. The CDR3 DNA sequence: TGTGCCACCAGTGATTGGGCGACTGGGGCCAACGTCCTGACTTTC.

V gene TRBV19 combines with J gene TRBJ1-6; D unresolved. The CDR3 spans 13 residues. Trimming removed 8 bases from V and 6 bases from J, with 11 bases in between. Looked up from germline, CDR1 is LNHDA and CDR2 is SQIVND (reference sequence). CDR3 region: CASSEETNSPLHF. DNA of the CDR3: TGTGCCAGTTCGGAGGAGACTAATTCACCCCTCCACTTT.

The V gene is TRBV7-7, the J gene TRBJ2-3; 7 bases agree with TRBD2. V dropped 2 bases and J dropped 7; count of bases not matched to a gene: 6. This CDR3 spans 14 amino acids. The germline gives CDR1 SSHAT, CDR2 FNYEAQ (reference sequence). In DNA, the CDR3 is TGTGCCAGCAGCTTAAGCGGGACCCACCATACGCAGTATTTT. Translation: CASSLSGTHHTQYF.

This clonotype was picked up a small number of times. CDR3 sequence: CATSNPGGAYEQYF. The CDR3 DNA is TGTGCCACCAGCAATCCGGGAGGGGCCTACGAGCAGTACTTC. The chain links TRBV15 to TRBJ2-7; the match to TRBD2 covers 8 bases. Losses at the gene ends were 4 bases for V and 2 bases for J; bases not matched to a gene: 4. The V gene's germline CDR1 is LNHNV and CDR2 YYDKDF (reference sequence). The CDR3 sequence is 14 residues long.